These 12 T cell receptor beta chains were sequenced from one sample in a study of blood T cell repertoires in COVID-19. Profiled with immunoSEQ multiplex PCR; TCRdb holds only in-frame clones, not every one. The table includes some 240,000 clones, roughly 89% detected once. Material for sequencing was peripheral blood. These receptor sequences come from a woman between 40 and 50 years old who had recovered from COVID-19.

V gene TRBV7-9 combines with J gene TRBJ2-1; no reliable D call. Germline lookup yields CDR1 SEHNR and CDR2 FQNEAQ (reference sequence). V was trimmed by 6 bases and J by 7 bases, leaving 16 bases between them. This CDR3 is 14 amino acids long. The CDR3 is CASRDLRRQNEQFF. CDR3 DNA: TGTGCCAGCAGAGACCTTCGGCGGCAAAATGAGCAGTTCTTC.

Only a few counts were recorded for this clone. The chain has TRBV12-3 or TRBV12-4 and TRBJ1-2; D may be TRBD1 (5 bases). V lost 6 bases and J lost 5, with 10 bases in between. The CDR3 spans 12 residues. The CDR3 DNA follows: TGTGCCAGCAGCCCCGGGGGGTATGGCTACACCTTC. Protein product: CASSPGGYGYTF.

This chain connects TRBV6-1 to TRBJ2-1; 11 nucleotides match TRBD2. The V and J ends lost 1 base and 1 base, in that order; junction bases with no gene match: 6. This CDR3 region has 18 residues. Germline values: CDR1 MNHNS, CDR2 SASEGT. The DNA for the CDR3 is TGTGCCAGCAGTGAAGGTCTTAGCGGGGGGGCTTCCTACAATGAGCAGTTCTTC. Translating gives CASSEGLSGGASYNEQFF.

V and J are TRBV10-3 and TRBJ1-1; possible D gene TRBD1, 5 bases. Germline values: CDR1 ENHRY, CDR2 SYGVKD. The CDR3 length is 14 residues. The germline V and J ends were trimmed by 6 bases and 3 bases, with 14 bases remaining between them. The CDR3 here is CAISTRDVYTEAFF. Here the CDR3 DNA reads TGTGCCATCAGCACCAGGGATGTCTACACTGAAGCTTTCTTT.

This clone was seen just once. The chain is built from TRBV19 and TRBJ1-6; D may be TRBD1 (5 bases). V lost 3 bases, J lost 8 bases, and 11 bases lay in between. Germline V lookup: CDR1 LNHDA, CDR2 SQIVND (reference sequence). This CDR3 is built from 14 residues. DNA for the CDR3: TGTGCCAGTAGTATTGGACGGGGGGATTCACCCCTCCACTTT. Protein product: CASSIGRGDSPLHF.

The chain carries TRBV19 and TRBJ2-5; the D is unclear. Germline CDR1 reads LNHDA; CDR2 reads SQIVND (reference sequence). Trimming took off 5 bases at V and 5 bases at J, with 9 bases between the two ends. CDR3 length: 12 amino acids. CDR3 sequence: CASSPNRETQYF. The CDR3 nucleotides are TGTGCCAGTAGTCCGAACCGGGAGACCCAGTACTTC.

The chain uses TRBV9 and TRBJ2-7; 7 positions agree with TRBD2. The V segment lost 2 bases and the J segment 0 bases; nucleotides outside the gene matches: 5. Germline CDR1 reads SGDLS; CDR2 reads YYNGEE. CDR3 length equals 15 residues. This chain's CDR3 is CASSVGGGDSYEQYF. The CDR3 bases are TGTGCCAGCAGCGTTGGGGGAGGGGACTCCTACGAGCAGTACTTC.

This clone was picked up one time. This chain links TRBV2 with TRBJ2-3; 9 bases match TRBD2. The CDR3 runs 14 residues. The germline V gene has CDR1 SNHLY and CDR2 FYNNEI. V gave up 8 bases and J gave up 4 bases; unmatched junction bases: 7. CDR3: CASGGLAVADTQYF. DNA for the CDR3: TGTGCCAGCGGGGGACTAGCTGTCGCAGATACGCAGTATTTT.

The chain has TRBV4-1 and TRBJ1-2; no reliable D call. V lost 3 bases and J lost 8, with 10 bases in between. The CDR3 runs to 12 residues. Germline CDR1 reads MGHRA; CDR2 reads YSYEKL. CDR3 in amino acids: CASSQSDWGYTF. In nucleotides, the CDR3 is TGCGCCAGCAGCCAGTCGGACTGGGGCTACACCTTC.

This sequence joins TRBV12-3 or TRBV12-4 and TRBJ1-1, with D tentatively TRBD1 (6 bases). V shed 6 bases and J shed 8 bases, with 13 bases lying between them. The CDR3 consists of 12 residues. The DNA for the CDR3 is TGTGCCAGCAGCCCGACAGGTATGGAAGCTTTCTTT. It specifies CASSPTGMEAFF.

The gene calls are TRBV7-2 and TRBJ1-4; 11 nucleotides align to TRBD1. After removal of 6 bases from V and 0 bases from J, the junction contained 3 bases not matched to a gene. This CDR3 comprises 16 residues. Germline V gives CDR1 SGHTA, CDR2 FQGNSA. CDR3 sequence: CASRRTGGPTNEKLFF. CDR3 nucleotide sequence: TGTGCCAGCAGAAGGACAGGGGGCCCAACTAATGAAAAACTGTTTTTT.

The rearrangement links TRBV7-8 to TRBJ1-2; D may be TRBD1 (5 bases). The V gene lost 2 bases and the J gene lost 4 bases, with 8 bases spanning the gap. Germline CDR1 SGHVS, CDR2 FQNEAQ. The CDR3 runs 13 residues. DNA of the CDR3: TGTGCCAGCAGCTTACAGGGCGGCTATGGCTACACCTTC. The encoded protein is CASSLQGGYGYTF.